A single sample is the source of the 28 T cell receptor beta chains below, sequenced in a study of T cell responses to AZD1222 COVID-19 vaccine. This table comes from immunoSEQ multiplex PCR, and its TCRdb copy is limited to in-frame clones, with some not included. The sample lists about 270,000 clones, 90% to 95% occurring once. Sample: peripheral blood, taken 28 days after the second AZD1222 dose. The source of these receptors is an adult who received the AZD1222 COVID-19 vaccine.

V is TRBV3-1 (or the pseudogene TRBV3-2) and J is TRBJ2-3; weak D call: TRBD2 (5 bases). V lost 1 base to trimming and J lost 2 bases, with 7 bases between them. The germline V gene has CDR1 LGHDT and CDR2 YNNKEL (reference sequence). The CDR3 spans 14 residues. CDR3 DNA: TGTGCCAGCAGCCAAGGGACTTTCACAGATACGCAGTATTTT. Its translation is CASSQGTFTDTQYF.

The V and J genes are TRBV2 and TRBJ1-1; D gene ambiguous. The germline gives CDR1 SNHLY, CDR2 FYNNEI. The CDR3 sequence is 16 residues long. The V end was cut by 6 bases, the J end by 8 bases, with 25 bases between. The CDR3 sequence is CASRKMGEGEEVEAFF. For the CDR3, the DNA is TGTGCCAGCAGGAAGATGGGTGAGGGCGAGGAGGTGGAAGCTTTCTTT.

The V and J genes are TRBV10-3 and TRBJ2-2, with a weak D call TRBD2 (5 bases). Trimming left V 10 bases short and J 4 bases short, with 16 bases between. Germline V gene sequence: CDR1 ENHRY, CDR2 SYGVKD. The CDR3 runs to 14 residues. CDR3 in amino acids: CATNGGPGTGELFF. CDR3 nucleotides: TGTGCCACAAACGGAGGCCCGGGCACCGGGGAGCTGTTTTTT.

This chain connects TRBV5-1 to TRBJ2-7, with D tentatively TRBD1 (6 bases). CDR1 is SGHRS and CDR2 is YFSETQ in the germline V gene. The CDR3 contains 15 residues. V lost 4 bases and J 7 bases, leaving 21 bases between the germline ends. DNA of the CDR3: TGCGCCAGCAGCAAAAGGACAGTTAACTCTATGGAGCAGTACTTC. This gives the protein CASSKRTVNSMEQYF.

The CDR3 loop reads CASSQDKAGGLEQYF. The DNA for the CDR3 is TGTGCCAGCAGCCAAGATAAAGCGGGAGGGTTGGAGCAGTACTTC. The rearrangement uses TRBV4-2 and TRBJ2-7; TRBD2 agrees at 10 bases. Germline V gene lookup returns CDR1 LGHNA and CDR2 YNFKEQ. CDR3 length: 15 amino acids. Trimming at V came to 0 bases and at J to 7 bases, leaving 6 bases not matched to a gene.

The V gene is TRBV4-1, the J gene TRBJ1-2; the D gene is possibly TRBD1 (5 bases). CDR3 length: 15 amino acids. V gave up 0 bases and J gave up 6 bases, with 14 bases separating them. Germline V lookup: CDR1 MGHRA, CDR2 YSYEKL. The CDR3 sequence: CASSQEPRVFDGYTF. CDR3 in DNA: TGCGCCAGCAGCCAAGAACCCAGGGTTTTTGATGGCTACACCTTC.

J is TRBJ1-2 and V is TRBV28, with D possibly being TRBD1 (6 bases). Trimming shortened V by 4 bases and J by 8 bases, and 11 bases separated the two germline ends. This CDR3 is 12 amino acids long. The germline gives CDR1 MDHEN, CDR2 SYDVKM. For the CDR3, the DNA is TGTGCCAGCAGTTACGGGACACTCGGCTACACCTTC. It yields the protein CASSYGTLGYTF.

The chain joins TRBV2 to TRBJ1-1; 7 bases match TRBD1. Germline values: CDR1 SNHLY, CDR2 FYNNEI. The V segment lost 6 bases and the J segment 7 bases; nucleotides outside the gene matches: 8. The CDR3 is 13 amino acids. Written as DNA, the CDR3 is TGTGCCAGCAGATCGAGGGGGCAGCGTGAAGCTTTCTTT. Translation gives CASRSRGQREAFF.

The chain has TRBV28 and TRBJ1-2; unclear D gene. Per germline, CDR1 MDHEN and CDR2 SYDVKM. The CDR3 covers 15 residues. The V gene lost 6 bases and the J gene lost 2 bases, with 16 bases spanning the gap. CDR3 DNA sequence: TGTGCCAGCAGCGGGCCACTACTTTTAAACTATGGCTACACCTTC. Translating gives CASSGPLLLNYGYTF.

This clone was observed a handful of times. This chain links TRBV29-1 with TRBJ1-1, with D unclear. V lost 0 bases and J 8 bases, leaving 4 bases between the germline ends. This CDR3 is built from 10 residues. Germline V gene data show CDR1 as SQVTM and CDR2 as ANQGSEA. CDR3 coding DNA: TGCAGCGTTGAAGACCGAGAAGCTTTCTTT. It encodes CSVEDREAFF.

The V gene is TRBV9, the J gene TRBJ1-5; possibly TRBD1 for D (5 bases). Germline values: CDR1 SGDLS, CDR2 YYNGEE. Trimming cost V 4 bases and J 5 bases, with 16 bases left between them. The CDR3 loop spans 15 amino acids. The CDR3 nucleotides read TGTGCCAGCAGCCCCAGGGAGGGGTTTGATCAGCCCCAGCATTTT. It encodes CASSPREGFDQPQHF.

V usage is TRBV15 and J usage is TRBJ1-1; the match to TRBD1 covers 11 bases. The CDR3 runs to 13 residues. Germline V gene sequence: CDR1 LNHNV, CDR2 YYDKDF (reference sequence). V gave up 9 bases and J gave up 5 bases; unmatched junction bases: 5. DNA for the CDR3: TGTGCCACAGGACAGGGGGCCGGGACTGAAGCTTTCTTT. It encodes CATGQGAGTEAFF.

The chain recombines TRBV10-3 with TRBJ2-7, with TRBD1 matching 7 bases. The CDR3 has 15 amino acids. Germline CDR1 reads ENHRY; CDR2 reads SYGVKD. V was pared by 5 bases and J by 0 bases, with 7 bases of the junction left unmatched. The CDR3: CAISRQGPSSYEQYF. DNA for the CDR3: TGTGCCATCAGTCGACAGGGACCCAGCTCCTACGAGCAGTACTTC.

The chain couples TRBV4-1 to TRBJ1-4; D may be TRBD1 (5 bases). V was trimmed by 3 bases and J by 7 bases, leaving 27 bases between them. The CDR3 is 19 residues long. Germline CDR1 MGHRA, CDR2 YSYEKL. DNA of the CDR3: TGCGCCAGCAGCCAGGACCCGAACCAATTGCGCGATGGGGGTGAAAAACTGTTTTTT. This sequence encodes CASSQDPNQLRDGGEKLFF.

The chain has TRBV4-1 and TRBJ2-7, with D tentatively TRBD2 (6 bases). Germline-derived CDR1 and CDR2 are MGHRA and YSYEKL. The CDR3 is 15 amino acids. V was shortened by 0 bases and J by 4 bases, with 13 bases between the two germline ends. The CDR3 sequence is CASSQEALRDYEQYF. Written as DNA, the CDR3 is TGCGCCAGCAGCCAAGAGGCGTTGCGGGATTACGAGCAGTACTTC.

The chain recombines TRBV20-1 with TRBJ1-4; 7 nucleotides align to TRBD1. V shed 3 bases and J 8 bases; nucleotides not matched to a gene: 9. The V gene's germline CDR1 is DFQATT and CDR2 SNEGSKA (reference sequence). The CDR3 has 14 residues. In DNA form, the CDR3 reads TGCAGTGCTAGTCAGACAGGGAGAGTGGAAAAACTGTTTTTT. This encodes CSASQTGRVEKLFF.

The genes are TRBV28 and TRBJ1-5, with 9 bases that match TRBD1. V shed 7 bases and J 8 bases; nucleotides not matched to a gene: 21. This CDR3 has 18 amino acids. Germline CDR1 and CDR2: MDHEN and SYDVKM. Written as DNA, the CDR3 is TGTGCCAGCACCAACCCTCGGGACAGGGCGGGGAACGAGGAGCCCCAGCATTTT. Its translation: CASTNPRDRAGNEEPQHF.

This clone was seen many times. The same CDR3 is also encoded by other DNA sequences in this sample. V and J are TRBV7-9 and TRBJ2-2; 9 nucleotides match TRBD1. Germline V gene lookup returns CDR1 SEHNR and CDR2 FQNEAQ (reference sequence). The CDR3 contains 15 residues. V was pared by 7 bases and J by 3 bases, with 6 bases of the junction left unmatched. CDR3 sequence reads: CASTPGQGDTGELFF. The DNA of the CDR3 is TGTGCCAGCACCCCGGGACAGGGCGACACCGGGGAGCTGTTTTTT.

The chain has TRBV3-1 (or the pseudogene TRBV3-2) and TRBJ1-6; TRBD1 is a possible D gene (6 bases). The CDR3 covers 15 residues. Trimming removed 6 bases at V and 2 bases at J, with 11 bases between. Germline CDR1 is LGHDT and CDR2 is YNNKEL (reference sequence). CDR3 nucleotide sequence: TGTGCCAGCAGTCAGGGGTTCCCCTATAATTCACCCCTCCACTTT. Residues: CASSQGFPYNSPLHF.

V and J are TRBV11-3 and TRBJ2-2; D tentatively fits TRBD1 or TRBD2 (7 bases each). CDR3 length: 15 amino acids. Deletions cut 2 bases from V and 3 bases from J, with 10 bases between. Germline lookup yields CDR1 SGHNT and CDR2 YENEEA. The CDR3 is CASSLQGGDTGELFF. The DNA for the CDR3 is TGTGCCAGCAGCTTACAGGGGGGGGACACCGGGGAGCTGTTTTTT.

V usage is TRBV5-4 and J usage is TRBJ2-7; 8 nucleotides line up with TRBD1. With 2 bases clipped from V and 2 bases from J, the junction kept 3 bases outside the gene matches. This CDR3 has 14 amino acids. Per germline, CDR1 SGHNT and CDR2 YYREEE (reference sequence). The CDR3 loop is CASSLGTGTYEQYF. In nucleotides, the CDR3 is TGTGCCAGCAGCTTAGGGACAGGCACCTACGAGCAGTACTTC.

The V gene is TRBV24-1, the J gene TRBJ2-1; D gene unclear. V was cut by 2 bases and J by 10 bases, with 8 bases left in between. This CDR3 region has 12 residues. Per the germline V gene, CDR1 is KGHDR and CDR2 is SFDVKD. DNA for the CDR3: TGTGCCACCAGTGATTCCCGTAGGGAGCAGTTCTTC. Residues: CATSDSRREQFF.

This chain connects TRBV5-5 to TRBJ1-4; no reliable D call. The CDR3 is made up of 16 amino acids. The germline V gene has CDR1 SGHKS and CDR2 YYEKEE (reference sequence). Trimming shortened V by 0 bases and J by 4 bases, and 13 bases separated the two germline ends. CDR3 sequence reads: CASSLASRNINEKLFF. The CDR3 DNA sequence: TGTGCCAGCAGCTTGGCGTCCAGGAACATTAATGAAAAACTGTTTTTT.

CDR3 region: CASSDRGVSPLHF. CDR3 coding DNA: TGTGCCAGCAGTGACAGGGGTGTTTCACCCCTCCACTTT. The chain recombines TRBV2 with TRBJ1-6, with D tentatively TRBD1 (6 bases). V lost 3 bases and J 9 bases, leaving 9 bases between the germline ends. Germline CDR1 and CDR2: SNHLY and FYNNEI. This CDR3 has 13 amino acids.

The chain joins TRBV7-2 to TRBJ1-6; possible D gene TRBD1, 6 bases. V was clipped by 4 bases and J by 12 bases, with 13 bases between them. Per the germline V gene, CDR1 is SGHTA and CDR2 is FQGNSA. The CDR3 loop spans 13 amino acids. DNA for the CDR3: TGTGCCAGCAGCTGGGCCAGGGGAGAACCCCTCCACTTT. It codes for CASSWARGEPLHF.

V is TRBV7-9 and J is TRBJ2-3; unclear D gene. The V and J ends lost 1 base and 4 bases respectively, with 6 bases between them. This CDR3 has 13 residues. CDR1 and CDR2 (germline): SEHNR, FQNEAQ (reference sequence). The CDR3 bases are TGTGCCAGCAGCTTAGATGGGCCAGATACGCAGTATTTT. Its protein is CASSLDGPDTQYF.

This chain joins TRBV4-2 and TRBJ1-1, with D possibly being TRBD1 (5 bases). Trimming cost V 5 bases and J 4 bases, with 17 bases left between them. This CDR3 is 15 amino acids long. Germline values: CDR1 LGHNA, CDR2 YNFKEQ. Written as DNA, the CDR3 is TGTGCCAGCAGCGAAACCTACGACGGGGGCACTGAAGCTTTCTTT. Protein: CASSETYDGGTEAFF.

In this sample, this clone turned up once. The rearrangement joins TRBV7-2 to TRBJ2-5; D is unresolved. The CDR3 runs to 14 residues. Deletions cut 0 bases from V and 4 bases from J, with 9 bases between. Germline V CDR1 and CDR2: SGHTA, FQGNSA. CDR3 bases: TGTGCCAGCAGCTTAGCCCCGCCCCGAGAGACCCAGTACTTC. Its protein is CASSLAPPRETQYF.